This TCR beta chain was sequenced during a study of identical twins. CDR3 length equals 13 residues. V was clipped by 5 bases and J by 8 bases, with 13 bases between them. TCRdb fed the 5' RACE reads into MiXCR, producing one record per CDR3 protein. The sample consists of roughly 500,000 distinct CDR3 sequences, about 20% of them appearing once. General study points: The authors noted that invariant MAIT and iNKT cells could partly confound zero-insertion analyses. While abundant cord blood beta clonotypes carried fewer insertions, memory repertoires showed no such pattern.

A word on this clonotype: Antigen specificity is unknown.

The data also belong to a second study, concerning T cells expressing NK-cell markers. From that study: It was sorted CD3+CD56+NKG2C+, CD3+CD56+NKG2C- and CD3+CD56-NKG2C+ T cells that supplied the TCR beta repertoires. Six donors carried dominant NKG2C+ clonotypes that made up about 1.0-7.0% of their CD8+ T cells.

The V gene is TRBV12-3 or TRBV12-4, the J gene TRBJ1-5; D might be TRBD1 (6 bases). The sequencing input was CD4+ T cells sorted from blood. The receptor was isolated from a woman between 18 and 29 years old in good health. CDR3 bases: TGTGCCAGCAGTCCGTTAGGGGGGGAGCCCCAGCATTTT. Translated, it gives CASSPLGGEPQHF.